This TCR beta chain derives from a study of blood T cell repertoires in COVID-19. Overall study context: Acute and convalescent COVID-19 samples came from the United States, Italy and Spain.

Per the authors' pipeline: Counts of nucleated cells, estimated from reference gene primer amplification, were obtained. Libraries were prepared by immunoSEQ multiplex PCR; TCRdb keeps only in-frame clonotypes and omits some of them. The V and J calls and the clone size are those of that table, but D and trimming were determined from the DNA. In the table there are about 160,000 clones, 85% of which are singletons. It was during active infection that Seattle patients were enrolled and then longitudinally followed. V lost 8 bases, J lost 4 bases, and 17 bases lay in between. Germline assignment: CDR1 LNHDA and CDR2 SQIVND (reference sequence). This CDR3 region has 14 residues.

The sequence derives from a woman aged 55 to 70 with COVID-19, enrolled during active disease. The material sequenced was peripheral blood. The chain uses TRBV19 and TRBJ1-2; the D gene is possibly TRBD1 (5 bases). The CDR3 loop reads CASRGVGPFYGYTF. The CDR3 DNA reads TGTGCCAGTCGGGGGGTTGGACCATTCTATGGCTACACCTTC.